This T cell receptor (beta chain) appears in the sequencing data of a study of regulatory T cells in long-lasting Graves disease. Study in general: Prior antithyroid drug treatment in newly diagnosed Graves' patients lasted under 3 months.

Trimming took off 8 bases at V and 1 base at J, with 18 bases between the two ends. CDR3 length equals 16 residues. The table lists this clonotype with many counts. Time point in this sample: newly diagnosed GD, antithyroid drugs for less than 3 months. Scientists built the TCR library using RNA that was extracted from PBMCs. Construction of the TCR beta libraries employed iRepertoire HTBI primers in conjunction with Arm-PCR of CDR3 regions. Methods used by the authors: Segment identification across samples yielded 55 to 65 TRBV and around 13 TRBJ segments. MiXCR, run by TCRdb on the multiplex PCR reads, gives a single entry per CDR3 protein. The V and J calls here are based on TCRdb, not the publication. The sample lists hundreds of thousands of distinct CDR3 sequences; 16% were seen once. These data also featured in a second study, about T cells in Graves' hyperthyroidism and ophthalmopathy. That work contributes: The hyperthyroidism was newly diagnosed and had lasted under 2 months; the patients were aged 18 to 65. RT-PCR in the first round (using the HTBI primer set) targeted the TCR CDR3.

The receptor's source is a woman aged 25 to 45 with Graves disease. This specimen was peripheral blood mononuclear cells (PBMCs), taken at new diagnosis, from a patient treated with antithyroid drugs. The chain carries TRBV12-3 or TRBV12-4 and TRBJ2-1; possible D gene TRBD2, 6 bases. CDR3 coding DNA: TGTGCCAGCCAGCTGGGGGGTCGATGGTCCTACAATGAGCAGTTCTTC. Its protein is CASQLGGRWSYNEQFF.